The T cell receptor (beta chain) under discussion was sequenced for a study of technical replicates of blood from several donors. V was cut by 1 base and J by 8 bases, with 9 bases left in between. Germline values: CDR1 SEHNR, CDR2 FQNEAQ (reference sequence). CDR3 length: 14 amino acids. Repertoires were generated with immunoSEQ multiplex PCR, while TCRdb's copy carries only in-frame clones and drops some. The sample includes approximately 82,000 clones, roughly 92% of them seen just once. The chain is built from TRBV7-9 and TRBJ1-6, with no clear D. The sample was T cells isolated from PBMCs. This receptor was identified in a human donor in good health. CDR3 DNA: TGTGCCAGCAGCTTAGACAGCTACGATTCACCCCTCCACTTT. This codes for CASSLDSYDSPLHF.